The source of this T cell receptor (beta chain) is a study of T cells after yellow fever vaccination. Broader study findings: Post-booster repertoires again held most primary-vaccination clones (about 95% CD4, approximately 90% CD8).

This clonotype was recorded a few times. Antigen: not known. V lost 6 bases to trimming and J lost 0 bases, with 14 bases between them. The CDR3 is made up of 14 amino acids. From germline, CDR1 is DFQATT and CDR2 SNEGSKA (reference sequence). TCRdb reprocessed the 5' RACE reads with MiXCR, giving one entry per CDR3 protein. There are just over 300,000 distinct CDR3 sequences in the sample; around 4% occur only once, and less than 25% lies in the top ten. V and J are TRBV20-1 and TRBJ1-1, with a possible D match to TRBD1 (5 bases). The material was PBMCs, obtained on the day of the yellow fever booster vaccination. This receptor was taken from a man between 18 and 35 years old who received the YFV17D yellow fever vaccine. CDR3 DNA sequence: TGCAGTGCCTTTAAGGGGACGCTGAACACTGAAGCTTTCTTT. This sequence encodes CSAFKGTLNTEAFF.